This T cell receptor beta chain was identified during a study of control samples from healthy donors and cancer patients. Profiled with immunoSEQ multiplex PCR; TCRdb holds only in-frame clones, not every one. Here the sample spans tens of thousands of clones, around four fifths being singletons. Trimming took 1 base from V and 9 from J; bases not matched to a gene: 10. From germline, CDR1 is SEHNR and CDR2 FQNEAQ (reference sequence). CDR3 size: 16 residues. The sample consisted of blood. The receptor comes from a man aged 45-65 years in good health. The V call is TRBV7-9, the J call TRBJ2-1; 9 bases align to TRBD2. CDR3 in amino acids: CASSLGSLAGSGEQFF. The CDR3 coding sequence is TGTGCCAGCAGCTTAGGTTCGCTAGCGGGATCAGGTGAGCAGTTCTTC.